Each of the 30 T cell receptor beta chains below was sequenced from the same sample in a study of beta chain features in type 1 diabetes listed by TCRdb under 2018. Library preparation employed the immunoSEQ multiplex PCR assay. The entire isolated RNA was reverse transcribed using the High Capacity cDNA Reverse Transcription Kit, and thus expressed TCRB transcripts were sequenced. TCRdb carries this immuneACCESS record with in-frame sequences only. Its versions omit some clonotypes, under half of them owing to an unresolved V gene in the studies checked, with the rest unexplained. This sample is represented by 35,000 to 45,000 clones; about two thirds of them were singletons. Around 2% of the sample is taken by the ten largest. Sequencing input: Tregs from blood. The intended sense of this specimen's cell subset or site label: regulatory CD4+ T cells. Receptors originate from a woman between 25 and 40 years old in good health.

The CDR3 region is CASKGQTLKAEQYF. The CDR3 region has the DNA TGTGCCAGCAAAGGACAGACCCTAAAGGCAGAGCAGTACTTC. This chain joins TRBV28 and TRBJ2-7; possibly TRBD1 for D (6 bases). Germline loops: CDR1 MDHEN, CDR2 SYDVKM. Trimming left V 7 bases short and J 7 bases short, with 20 bases between. The CDR3 is 14 residues long.

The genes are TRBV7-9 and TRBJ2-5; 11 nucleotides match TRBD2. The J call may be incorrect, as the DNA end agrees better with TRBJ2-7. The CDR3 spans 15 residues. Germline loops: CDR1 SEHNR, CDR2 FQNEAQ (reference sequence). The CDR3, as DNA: TGTGCCAGCAGCGTGACTAGCGGGATGGACTACGAGCAGTACTTC. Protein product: CASSVTSGMDYEQYF.

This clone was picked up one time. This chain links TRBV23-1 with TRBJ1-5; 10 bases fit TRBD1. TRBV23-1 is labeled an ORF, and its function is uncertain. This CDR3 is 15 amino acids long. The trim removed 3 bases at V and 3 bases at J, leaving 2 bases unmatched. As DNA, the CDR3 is TGCGCCAGCAGTCAGGGGACAGGGGTCAATCAGCCCCAGCATTTT. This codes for CASSQGTGVNQPQHF.

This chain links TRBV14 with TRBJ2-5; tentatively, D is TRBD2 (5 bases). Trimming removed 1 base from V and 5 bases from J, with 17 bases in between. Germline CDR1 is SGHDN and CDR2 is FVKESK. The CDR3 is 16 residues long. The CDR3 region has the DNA TGTGCCAGCAGCCAAGGAAAGGGAGTTCGGTTGGAGACCCAGTACTTC. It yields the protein CASSQGKGVRLETQYF.

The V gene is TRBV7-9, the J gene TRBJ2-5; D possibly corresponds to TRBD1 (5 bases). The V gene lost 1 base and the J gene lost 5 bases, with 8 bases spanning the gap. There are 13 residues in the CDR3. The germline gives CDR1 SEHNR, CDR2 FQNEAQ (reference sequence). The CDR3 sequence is CASSLGSGETQYF. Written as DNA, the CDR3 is TGTGCCAGCAGCTTAGGGTCAGGGGAGACCCAGTACTTC.

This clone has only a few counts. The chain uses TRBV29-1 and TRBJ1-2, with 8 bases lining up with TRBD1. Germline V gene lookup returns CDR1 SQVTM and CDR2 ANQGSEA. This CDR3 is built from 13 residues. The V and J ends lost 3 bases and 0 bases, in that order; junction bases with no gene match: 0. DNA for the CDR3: TGCAGCGTTGAGGGACAGGCTAACTATGGCTACACCTTC. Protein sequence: CSVEGQANYGYTF.

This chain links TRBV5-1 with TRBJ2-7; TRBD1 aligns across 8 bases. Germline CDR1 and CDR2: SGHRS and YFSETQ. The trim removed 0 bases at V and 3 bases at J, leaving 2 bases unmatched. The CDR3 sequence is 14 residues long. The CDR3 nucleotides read TGCGCCAGCAGCTTGGCAGGGGGCGGCTACGAGCAGTACTTC. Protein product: CASSLAGGGYEQYF.

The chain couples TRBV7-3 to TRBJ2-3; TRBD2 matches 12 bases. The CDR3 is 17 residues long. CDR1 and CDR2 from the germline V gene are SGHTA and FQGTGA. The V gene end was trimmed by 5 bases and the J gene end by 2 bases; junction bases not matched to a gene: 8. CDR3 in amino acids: CASSPYLAGGDTDTQYF. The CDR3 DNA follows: TGTGCCAGCAGCCCCTACCTAGCGGGAGGGGACACAGATACGCAGTATTTT.

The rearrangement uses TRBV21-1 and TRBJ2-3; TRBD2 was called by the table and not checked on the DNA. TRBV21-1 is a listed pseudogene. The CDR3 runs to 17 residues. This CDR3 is CASRLSRGGAGADTQYF. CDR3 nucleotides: TGTGCCAGCAGACTCAGTAGGGGAGGGGCTGGAGCAGATACGCAGTATTTT.

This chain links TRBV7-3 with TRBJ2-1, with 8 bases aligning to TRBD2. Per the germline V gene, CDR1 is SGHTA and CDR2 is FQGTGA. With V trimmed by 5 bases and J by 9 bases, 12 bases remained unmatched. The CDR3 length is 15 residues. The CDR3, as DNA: TGTGCCAGCAGCGAGACTAGCGCCACGATCGGTGAGCAGTTCTTC. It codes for CASSETSATIGEQFF.

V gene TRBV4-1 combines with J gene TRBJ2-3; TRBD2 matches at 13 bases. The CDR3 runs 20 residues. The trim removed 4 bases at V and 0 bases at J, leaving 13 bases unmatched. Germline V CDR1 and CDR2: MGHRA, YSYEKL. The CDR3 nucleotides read TGCGCCAGCAGCCTCGTTTGGACTAGCGGGAGCGACGCGAGCACAGATACGCAGTATTTT. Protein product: CASSLVWTSGSDASTDTQYF.

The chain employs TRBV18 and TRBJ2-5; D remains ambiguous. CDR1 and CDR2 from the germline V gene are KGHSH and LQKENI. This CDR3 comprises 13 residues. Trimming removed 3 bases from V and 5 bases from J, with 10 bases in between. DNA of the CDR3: TGTGCCAGCTCACCCCAGGCCCCCGAGACCCAGTACTTC. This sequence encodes CASSPQAPETQYF.

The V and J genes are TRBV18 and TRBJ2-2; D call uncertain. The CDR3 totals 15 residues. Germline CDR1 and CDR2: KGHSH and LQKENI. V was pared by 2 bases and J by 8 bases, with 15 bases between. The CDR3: CASSPGRAPLGELFF. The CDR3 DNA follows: TGTGCCAGCTCACCAGGGCGCGCCCCGTTAGGGGAGCTGTTTTTT.

The CDR3: CASSLIGTVNTGELFF. CDR3 coding DNA: TGTGCCAGCAGCTTAATTGGGACAGTCAACACCGGGGAGCTGTTTTTT. The chain joins TRBV7-3 to TRBJ2-2; 7 bases are a match to TRBD1. There are 16 residues in the CDR3. Looked up from germline, CDR1 is SGHTA and CDR2 is FQGTGA. The V gene end was trimmed by 1 base and the J gene end by 2 bases; junction bases not matched to a gene: 4.

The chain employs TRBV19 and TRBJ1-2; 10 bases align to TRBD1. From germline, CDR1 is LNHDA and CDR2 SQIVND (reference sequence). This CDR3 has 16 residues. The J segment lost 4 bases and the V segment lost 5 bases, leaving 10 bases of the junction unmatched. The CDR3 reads CASSPGTGVGGYGYTF. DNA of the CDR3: TGTGCCAGTAGTCCCGGGACAGGGGTCGGTGGCTATGGCTACACCTTC. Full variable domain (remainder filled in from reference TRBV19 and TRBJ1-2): DGGITQSPKYLFRKEGQNVTLSCEQNLNHDAMYWYRQDPGQGLRLIYYSQIVNDFQKGDIAEGYSVSREKKESFPLTVTSAQKNPTAFYLCASSPGTGVGGYGYTFGSGTRLTVV.

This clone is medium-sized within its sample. CDR3 region: CASSPSGELGYTF. The CDR3 bases are TGTGCCAGCAGCCCGAGCGGGGAGTTGGGCTACACCTTC. The chain employs TRBV7-2 and TRBJ1-2; D unclear. Germline V lookup: CDR1 SGHTA, CDR2 FQGNSA. Trimming stripped 5 bases from V and 8 bases from J, with 15 bases between. There are 13 residues in the CDR3.

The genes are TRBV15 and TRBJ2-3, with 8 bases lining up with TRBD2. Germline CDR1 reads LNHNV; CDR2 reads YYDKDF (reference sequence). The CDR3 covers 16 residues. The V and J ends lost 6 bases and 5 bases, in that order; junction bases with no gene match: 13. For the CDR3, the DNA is TGTGCCACCAGGCCCTGGGACGGGAGGGTGAGAGATACGCAGTATTTT. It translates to CATRPWDGRVRDTQYF.

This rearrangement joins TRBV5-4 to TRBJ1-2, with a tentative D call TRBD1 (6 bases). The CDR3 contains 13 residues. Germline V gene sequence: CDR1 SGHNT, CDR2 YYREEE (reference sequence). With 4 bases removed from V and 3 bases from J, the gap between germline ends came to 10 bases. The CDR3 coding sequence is TGTGCCAGCAGCCCGGACAGCGACTATGGCTACACCTTC. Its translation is CASSPDSDYGYTF.

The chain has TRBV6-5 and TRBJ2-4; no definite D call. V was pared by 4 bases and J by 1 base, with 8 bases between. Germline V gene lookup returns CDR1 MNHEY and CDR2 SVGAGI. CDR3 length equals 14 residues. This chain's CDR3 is CASSLTRAKNIQYF. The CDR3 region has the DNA TGTGCCAGCAGTTTAACGAGGGCCAAAAACATTCAGTACTTC.

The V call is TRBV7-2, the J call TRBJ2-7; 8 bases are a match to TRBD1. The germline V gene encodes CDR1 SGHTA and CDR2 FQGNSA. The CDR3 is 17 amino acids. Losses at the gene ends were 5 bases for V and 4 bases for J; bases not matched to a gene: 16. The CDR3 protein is CASSTAFSGRGLYEQYF. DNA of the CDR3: TGTGCCAGCAGCACAGCTTTTTCGGGCAGGGGGCTATACGAGCAGTACTTC. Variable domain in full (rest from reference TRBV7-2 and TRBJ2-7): GAGVSQSPSNKVTEKGKDVELRCDPISGHTALYWYRQSLGQGLEFLIYFQGNSAPDKSGLPSDRFSAERTGGSVSTLTIQRTQQEDSAVYLCASSTAFSGRGLYEQYFGPGTRLTVT.

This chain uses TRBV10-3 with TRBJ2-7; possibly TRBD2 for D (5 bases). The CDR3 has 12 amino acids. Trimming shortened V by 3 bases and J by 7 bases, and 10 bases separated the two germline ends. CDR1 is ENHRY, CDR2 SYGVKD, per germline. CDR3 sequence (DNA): TGTGCCATCAGTGAAACAAAGCGGGAGCAGTACTTC. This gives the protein CAISETKREQYF.

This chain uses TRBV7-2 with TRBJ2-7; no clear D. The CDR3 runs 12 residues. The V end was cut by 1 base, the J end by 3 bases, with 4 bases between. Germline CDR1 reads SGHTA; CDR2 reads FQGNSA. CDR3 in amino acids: CASSLDYYEQYF. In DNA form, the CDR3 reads TGTGCCAGCAGCTTAGATTACTACGAGCAGTACTTC.

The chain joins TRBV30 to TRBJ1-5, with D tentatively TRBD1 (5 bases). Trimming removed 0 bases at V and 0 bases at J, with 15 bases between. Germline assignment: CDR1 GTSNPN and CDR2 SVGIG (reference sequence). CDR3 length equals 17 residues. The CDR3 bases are TGTGCCTGGAGTGTACACCTGGCAGGGCCTAGCAATCAGCCCCAGCATTTT. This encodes CAWSVHLAGPSNQPQHF.

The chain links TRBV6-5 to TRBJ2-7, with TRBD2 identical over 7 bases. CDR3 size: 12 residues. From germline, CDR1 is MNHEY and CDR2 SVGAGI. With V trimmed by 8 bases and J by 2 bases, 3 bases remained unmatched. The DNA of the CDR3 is TGTGCCAGCGGACGGGGGGCCTACGAGCAGTACTTC. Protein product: CASGRGAYEQYF.

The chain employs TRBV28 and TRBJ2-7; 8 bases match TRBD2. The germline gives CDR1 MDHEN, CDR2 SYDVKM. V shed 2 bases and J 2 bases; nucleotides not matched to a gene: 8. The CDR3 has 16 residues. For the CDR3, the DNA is TGTGCCAGCAGTTTACGAATTCTAGCGGGCCCCTACGAGCAGTACTTC. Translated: CASSLRILAGPYEQYF.

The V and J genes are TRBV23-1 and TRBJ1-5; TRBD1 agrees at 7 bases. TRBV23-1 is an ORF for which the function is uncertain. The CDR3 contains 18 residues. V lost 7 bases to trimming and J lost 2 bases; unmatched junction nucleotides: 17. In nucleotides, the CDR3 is TGCGCCAGCATCCACCGGGACACCAGGGGGGTGTGCAATCAGCCCCAGCATTTT. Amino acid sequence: CASIHRDTRGVCNQPQHF.

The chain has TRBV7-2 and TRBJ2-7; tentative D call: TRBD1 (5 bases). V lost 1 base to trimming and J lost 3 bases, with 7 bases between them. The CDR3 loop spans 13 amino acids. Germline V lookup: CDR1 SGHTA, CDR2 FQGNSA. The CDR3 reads CASSLGRGYEQYF. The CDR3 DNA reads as TGTGCCAGCAGCTTAGGAAGGGGCTACGAGCAGTACTTC. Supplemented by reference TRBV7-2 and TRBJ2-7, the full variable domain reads GAGVSQSPSNKVTEKGKDVELRCDPISGHTALYWYRQSLGQGLEFLIYFQGNSAPDKSGLPSDRFSAERTGGSVSTLTIQRTQQEDSAVYLCASSLGRGYEQYFGPGTRLTVT.

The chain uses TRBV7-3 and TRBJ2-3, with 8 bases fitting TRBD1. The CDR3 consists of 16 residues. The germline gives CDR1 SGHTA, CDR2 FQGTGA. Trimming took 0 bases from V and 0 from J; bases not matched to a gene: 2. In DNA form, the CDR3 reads TGTGCCAGCAGCTTAACGACAGGGGTTAGCACAGATACGCAGTATTTT. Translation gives CASSLTTGVSTDTQYF.

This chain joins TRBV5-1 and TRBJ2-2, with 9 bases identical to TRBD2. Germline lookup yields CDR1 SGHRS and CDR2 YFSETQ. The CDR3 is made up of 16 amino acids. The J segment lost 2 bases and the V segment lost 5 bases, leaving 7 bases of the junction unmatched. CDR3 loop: CASRLAGSANTGELFF. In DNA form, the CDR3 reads TGCGCCAGCAGACTAGCGGGCTCAGCAAACACCGGGGAGCTGTTTTTT.

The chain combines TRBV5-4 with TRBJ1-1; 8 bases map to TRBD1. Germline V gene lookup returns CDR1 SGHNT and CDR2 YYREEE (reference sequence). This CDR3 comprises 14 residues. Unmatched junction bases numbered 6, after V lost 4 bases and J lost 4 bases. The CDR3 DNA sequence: TGTGCCAGCAGCCTAGGACAGGGCTCCACTGAAGCTTTCTTT. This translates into CASSLGQGSTEAFF.